This paragraph reports one T cell receptor beta chain. Other DNA variants within this sample encode the same CDR3. This record belongs to a study of blood T cell repertoires in COVID-19. This CDR3 has 16 residues. Trimming removed 4 bases from V and 3 bases from J; junction bases left unmatched: 3. Germline V gene data show CDR1 as SGHRS and CDR2 as YFSETQ. Repertoires were generated with immunoSEQ multiplex PCR, while TCRdb's copy carries only in-frame clones and drops some. The profile covers 250,000 to 300,000 clones, with around four fifths appearing a single time and 4.5% to 7% taken by the ten largest.

The chain combines TRBV5-1 with TRBJ2-1, with 14 bases that match TRBD2. This TCR was recovered from a man older than 75 with acute or convalescent COVID-19. Sequenced input: peripheral blood. CDR3 in amino acids: CASSLGTSGSYNEQFF. For the CDR3, the DNA is TGCGCCAGCAGCCTCGGGACTAGCGGGAGCTACAATGAGCAGTTCTTC.